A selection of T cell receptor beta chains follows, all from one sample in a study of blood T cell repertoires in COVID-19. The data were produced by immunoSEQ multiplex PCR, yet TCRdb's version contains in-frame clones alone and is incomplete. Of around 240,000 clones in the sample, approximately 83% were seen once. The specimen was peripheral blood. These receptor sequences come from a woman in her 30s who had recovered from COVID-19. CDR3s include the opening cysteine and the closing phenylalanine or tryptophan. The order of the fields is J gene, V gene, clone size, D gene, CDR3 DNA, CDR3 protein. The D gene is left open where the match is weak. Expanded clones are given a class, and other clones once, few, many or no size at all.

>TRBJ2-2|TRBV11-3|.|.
TGTGCCAGCAGCTTAGTCCCAGGGCCCACCGGGGAGCTGTTTTTT
CASSLVPGPTGELFF
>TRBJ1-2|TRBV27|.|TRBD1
TGTGCCAGCAGATCCACAGGGGAAATAGGCTATGGCTACACCTTC
CASRSTGEIGYGYTF
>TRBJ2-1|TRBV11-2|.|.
TGTGCCAGCAGCTTAGACCAGGCTGAGCAGTTCTTC
CASSLDQAEQFF
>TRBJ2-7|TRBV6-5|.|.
TGTGCCAGCAGTTACCCGTGGCCCCCTTACGAGCAGTACTTC
CASSYPWPPYEQYF
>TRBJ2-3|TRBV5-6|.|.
TGTGCCAGCAGCTACTCTCCTAGCACAGATACGCAGTATTTT
CASSYSPSTDTQYF
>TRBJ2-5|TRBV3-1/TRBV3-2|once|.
TGTGCCAGCAGCCAAGCCCTAGGCCAAGAGACCCAGTACTTC
CASSQALGQETQYF
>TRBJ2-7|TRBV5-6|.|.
TGTGCCAGCAGCTGGCGGGACTCCAACCGCGATCAGTACTTC
CASSWRDSNRDQYF
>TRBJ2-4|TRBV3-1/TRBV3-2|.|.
TGTGCCAGCAGCCGGGACTCCATAGCCAAAAACATTCAGTACTTC
CASSRDSIAKNIQYF
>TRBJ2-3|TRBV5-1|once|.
TGCGCCAGCAGCTTGGCGGATACGCAGTATTTT
CASSLADTQYF
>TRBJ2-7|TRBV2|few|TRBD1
TGTGCCAGCGGTGGGGACAGCTACGAGCAGTACTTC
CASGGDSYEQYF
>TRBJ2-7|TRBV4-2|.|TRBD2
TGTGCCAGCCAGAGGGGACTAGCGGGCGCCTACGAGCAGTACTTC
CASQRGLAGAYEQYF
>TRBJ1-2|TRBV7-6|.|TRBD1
TGTGCCAGCAGCCAAGATACCACAGGGGGCCACTATGGCTACACCTTC
CASSQDTTGGHYGYTF
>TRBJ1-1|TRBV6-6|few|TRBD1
TGTGCCAGCAGTTCCCGACAGGGGGGCACTGAAGCTTTCTTT
CASSSRQGGTEAFF
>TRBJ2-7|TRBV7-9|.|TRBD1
TGTGCCAGCAGCGTCCGGGACAGACCCTACGAGCAGTACTTC
CASSVRDRPYEQYF
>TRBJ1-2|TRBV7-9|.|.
TGTGCCAGCAGCCGAGACGACTCTGGCTACACCTTC
CASSRDDSGYTF
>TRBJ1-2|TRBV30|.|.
TGTGCCTGGAGTGAGAGGAGGGACGGTGGCTACACCTTC
CAWSERRDGGYTF
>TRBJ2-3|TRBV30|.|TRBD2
TGTGCCTGGAGTGACCTAGCGGGGGGCCCAGATACGCAGTATTTT
CAWSDLAGGPDTQYF